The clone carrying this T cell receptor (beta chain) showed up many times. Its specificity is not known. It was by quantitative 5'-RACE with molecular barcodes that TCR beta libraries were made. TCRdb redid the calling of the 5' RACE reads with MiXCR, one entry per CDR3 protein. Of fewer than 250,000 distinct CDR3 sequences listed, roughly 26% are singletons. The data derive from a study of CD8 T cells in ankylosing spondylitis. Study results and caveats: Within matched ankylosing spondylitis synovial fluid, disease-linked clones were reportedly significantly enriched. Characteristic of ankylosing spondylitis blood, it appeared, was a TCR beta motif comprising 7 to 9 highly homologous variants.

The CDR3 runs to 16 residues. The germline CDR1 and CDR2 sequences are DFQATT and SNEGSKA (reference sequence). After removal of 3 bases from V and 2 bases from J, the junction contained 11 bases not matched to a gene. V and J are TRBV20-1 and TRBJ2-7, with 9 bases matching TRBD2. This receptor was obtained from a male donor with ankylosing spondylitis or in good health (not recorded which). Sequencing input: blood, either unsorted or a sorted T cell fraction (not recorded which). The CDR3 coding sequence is TGCAGTGCTAGGGCCGGGGGTAGCGGGGGCACCTACGAGCAGTACTTC. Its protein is CSARAGGSGGTYEQYF.